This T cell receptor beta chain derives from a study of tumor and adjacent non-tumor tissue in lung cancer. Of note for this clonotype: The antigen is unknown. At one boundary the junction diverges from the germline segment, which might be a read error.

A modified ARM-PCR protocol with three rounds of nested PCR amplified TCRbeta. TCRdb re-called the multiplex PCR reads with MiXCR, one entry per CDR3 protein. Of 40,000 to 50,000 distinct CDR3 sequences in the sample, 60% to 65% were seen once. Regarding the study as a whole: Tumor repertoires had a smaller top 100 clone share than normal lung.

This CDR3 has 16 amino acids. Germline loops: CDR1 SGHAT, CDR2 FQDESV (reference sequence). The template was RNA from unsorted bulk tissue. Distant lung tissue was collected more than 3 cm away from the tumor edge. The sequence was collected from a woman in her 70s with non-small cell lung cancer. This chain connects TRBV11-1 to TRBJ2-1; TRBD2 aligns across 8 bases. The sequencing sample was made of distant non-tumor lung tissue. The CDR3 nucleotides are TGTGCCAGCAGCTTAGCCCTAGCGGGCCTGAATAATGAGCACTTCTTC. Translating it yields CASSLALAGLNNEHFF.